These 10 T cell receptor beta chains share one sample of origin, sequenced in a study of T cell clonotyping in hematopoietic cell transplantation. TCRdb keeps only in-frame clones here, not all; method: immunoSEQ multiplex PCR. This sample has under 30,000 clones; roughly 80% occur once, and the top ten carry around 6.5%. The time point denotes: recipient sample about 28 days before transplant, after cytoreduction. Specimen: peripheral blood mononuclear cells, collected before stem cell transplant. The source is a woman in her twenties or thirties with chronic myeloid leukemia. Some clones in this sample may be carry-over from other donors' samples.

The chain uses TRBV2 and TRBJ2-5; D remains unclear. This CDR3 comprises 12 residues. V was trimmed by 7 bases and J by 5 bases, leaving 11 bases between them. The germline CDR1 and CDR2 sequences are SNHLY and FYNNEI. The CDR3 DNA is TGTGCCAGCAATTGGGCCAGGGAGACCCAGTACTTC. This codes for CASNWARETQYF.

The J gene is TRBJ2-7, the V gene TRBV13; perhaps TRBD2 as D (6 bases). V was pared by 11 bases and J by 3 bases, with 14 bases between. From germline, CDR1 is PRHDT and CDR2 FYEKMQ (reference sequence). The CDR3 contains 12 residues. CDR3 protein: CASRGGNYEQYF. The CDR3 nucleotides are TGTGCCTCACGCGGAGGGAACTACGAGCAGTACTTC.

V is TRBV6-5 and J is TRBJ1-2, with D maybe TRBD1 (6 bases). Germline CDR1 is MNHEY and CDR2 is SVGAGI. This CDR3 is built from 14 residues. V dropped 4 bases and J dropped 2 bases, with 11 bases sitting between them. The CDR3 nucleotides read TGTGCCAGCAGTTCCACCGGGGGCAACTATGGCTACACCTTC. It is translated as CASSSTGGNYGYTF.

The V and J genes are TRBV7-7 and TRBJ2-6; D is unclear. CDR3 size: 15 residues. In germline, CDR1 is SSHAT, CDR2 FNYEAQ (reference sequence). Trimming cost V 3 bases and J 1 base, with 7 bases left between them. DNA of the CDR3: TGTGCCAGCAGCTTGAGCGATTCTGGGGCCAACGTCCTGACTTTC. Protein: CASSLSDSGANVLTF.

The chain is built from TRBV4-2 and TRBJ1-1, with unresolved D. The germline gives CDR1 LGHNA, CDR2 YNFKEQ. The CDR3 consists of 14 residues. Trimming removed 3 bases at V and 2 bases at J, with 10 bases between. The CDR3 spells CASSQVDKNTEAFF. CDR3 in DNA: TGTGCCAGCAGCCAGGTAGACAAAAACACTGAAGCTTTCTTT.

CDR3 amino acids: CASSSHKNTEAFF. In DNA form, the CDR3 reads TGTGCCAGCAGCTCTCATAAGAACACTGAAGCTTTCTTT. The chain carries TRBV5-4 and TRBJ1-1; D remains unclear. Trimming took off 3 bases at V and 1 base at J, with 7 bases between the two ends. Germline V lookup: CDR1 SGHNT, CDR2 YYREEE (reference sequence). The CDR3 length is 13 residues.

V usage is TRBV6-5 and J usage is TRBJ1-2, with 8 bases lining up with TRBD1. Germline assignment: CDR1 MNHEY and CDR2 SVGAGI. The V gene end was trimmed by 0 bases and the J gene end by 3 bases; junction bases not matched to a gene: 0. The CDR3 is made up of 14 amino acids. CDR3 nucleotide sequence: TGTGCCAGCAGTTACTCGACAGGGGACTATGGCTACACCTTC. This encodes CASSYSTGDYGYTF.

This sequence joins TRBV9 and TRBJ2-3; D might be TRBD1 or TRBD2, each matching 6 bases. The CDR3 is 15 residues long. The germline CDR1 and CDR2 sequences are SGDLS and YYNGEE. Trimming cost V 4 bases and J 0 bases, with 12 bases left between them. CDR3 nucleotides: TGTGCCAGCAGCTCGAGAGGGGGGAGCACAGATACGCAGTATTTT. This encodes CASSSRGGSTDTQYF.

The CDR3 bases are TGCGCCAGCAGCTTGGTGTGGGGGGTGGATTCACCCCTCCACTTT. Its translation is CASSLVWGVDSPLHF. The genes are TRBV5-1 and TRBJ1-6; D is perhaps TRBD1 (5 bases). The length of the CDR3 is 15 residues. Trimming removed 0 bases from V and 8 bases from J, with 12 bases in between. Germline loops: CDR1 SGHRS, CDR2 YFSETQ. The whole variable domain, remainder taken from reference TRBV5-1 and TRBJ1-6, is KAGVTQTPRYLIKTRGQQVTLSCSPISGHRSVSWYQQTPGQGLQFLFEYFSETQRNKGNFPGRFSGRQFSNSRSEMNVSTLELGDSALYLCASSLVWGVDSPLHFGNGTRLTVT.

This chain connects TRBV5-4 to TRBJ2-2, with TRBD1 identical over 7 bases. Germline V gene lookup returns CDR1 SGHNT and CDR2 YYREEE (reference sequence). This CDR3 region has 13 residues. Trimming at V came to 4 bases and at J to 7 bases, leaving 4 bases not matched to a gene. Written as DNA, the CDR3 is TGTGCCAGCAGCGTCAGACAGGGCGGGGAGCTGTTTTTT. Translation gives CASSVRQGGELFF.